This T cell receptor (beta chain) was documented in a study of control samples from healthy donors and cancer patients. Libraries were prepared by immunoSEQ multiplex PCR; TCRdb keeps only in-frame clonotypes and omits some of them. The table includes about 130,000 clones, roughly 90% detected once. CDR1 and CDR2 (germline): MNHEY, SVGAGI. Trimming shortened V by 0 bases and J by 6 bases, and 2 bases separated the two germline ends. The CDR3 extends over 11 amino acids. Sequencing was carried out using blood. The rearrangement uses TRBV6-5 and TRBJ2-5; D gene uncertain. The receptor was derived from a man in his forties in good health. The CDR3 spells CASSYSQTQYF. The CDR3 DNA is TGTGCCAGCAGTTACTCCCAGACCCAGTACTTC.